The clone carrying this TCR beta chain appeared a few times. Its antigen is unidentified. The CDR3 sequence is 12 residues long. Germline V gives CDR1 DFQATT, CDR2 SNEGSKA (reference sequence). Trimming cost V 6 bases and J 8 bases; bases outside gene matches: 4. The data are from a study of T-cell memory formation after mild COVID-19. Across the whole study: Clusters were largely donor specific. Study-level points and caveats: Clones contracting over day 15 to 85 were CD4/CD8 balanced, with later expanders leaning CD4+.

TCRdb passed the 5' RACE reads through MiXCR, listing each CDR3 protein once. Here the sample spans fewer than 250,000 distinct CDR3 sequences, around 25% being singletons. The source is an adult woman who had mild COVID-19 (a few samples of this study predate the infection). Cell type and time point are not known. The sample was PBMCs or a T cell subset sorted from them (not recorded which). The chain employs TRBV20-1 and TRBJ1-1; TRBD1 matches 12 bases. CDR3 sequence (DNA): TGCAGTGCACTGGGACAGGGGGCGGAAGCTTTCTTT. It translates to CSALGQGAEAFF.